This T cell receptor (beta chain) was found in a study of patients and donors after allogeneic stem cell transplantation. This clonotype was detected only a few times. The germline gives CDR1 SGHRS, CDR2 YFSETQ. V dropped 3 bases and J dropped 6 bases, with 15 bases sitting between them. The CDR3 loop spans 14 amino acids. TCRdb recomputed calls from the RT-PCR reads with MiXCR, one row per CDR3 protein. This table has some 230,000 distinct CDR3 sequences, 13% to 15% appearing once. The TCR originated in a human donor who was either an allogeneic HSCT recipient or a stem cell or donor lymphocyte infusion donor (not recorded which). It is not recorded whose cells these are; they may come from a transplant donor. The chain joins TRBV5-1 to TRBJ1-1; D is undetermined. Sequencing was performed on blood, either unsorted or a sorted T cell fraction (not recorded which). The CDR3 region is CASSYAGQTAEAFF. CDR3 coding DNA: TGCGCCAGCAGCTACGCCGGGCAGACCGCTGAAGCTTTCTTT. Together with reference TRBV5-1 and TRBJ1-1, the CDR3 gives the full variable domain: KAGVTQTPRYLIKTRGQQVTLSCSPISGHRSVSWYQQTPGQGLQFLFEYFSETQRNKGNFPGRFSGRQFSNSRSEMNVSTLELGDSALYLCASSYAGQTAEAFFGQGTRLTVV.